The rows below give T cell receptor beta chains drawn from one sample of a study of identical twins. TCRdb called the 5' RACE reads again in MiXCR, with one record for every CDR3 protein. This table holds fewer than 450,000 distinct CDR3 sequences, around 9.7% found once. Sequenced material: naive T cells sorted from blood. These receptor sequences come from a woman aged 45-59 years in good health. The CDR3 runs from the conserved cysteine through the conserved F or W. The D gene is left open where the match is weak. Size is omitted from some rows. Given values are once, few, many or a class for expanded clones.

size,J,D,V,CDR3,DNA
NA,TRBJ2-1,NA,TRBV30,CAWCDRTSYNEQFF,TGTGCCTGGTGCGACAGAACCTCCTACAATGAGCAGTTCTTC
NA,TRBJ2-3,NA,TRBV30,CAWSYALSTDTQYF,TGTGCCTGGAGCTACGCGCTGAGCACAGATACGCAGTATTTT
NA,TRBJ1-1,NA,TRBV20-1,CSAQWKGEDEAFF,TGCAGTGCCCAATGGAAAGGGGAGGATGAAGCTTTCTTT
many,TRBJ1-4,NA,TRBV7-9,CASSLGSGNRRKLFF,TGTGCCAGCAGCTTGGGATCCGGGAATCGGCGAAAACTGTTTTTT
few,TRBJ2-2,TRBD2,TRBV6-1,CASKEGGPNTGELFF,TGTGCCAGCAAGGAGGGAGGGCCCAACACCGGGGAGCTGTTTTTT
NA,TRBJ1-2,TRBD1,TRBV20-1,CSVETGGTAGYTF,TGCAGTGTTGAGACAGGGGGTACAGCTGGCTACACCTTC
few,TRBJ1-5,NA,TRBV27,CASSFRGSDQPQHF,TGTGCCAGCAGTTTTAGGGGGTCCGACCAGCCCCAGCATTTT
few,TRBJ2-4,TRBD1,TRBV19,CASSMTGGAADVKNIQYF,TGTGCCAGTAGTATGACAGGGGGCGCCGCAGACGTAAAAAACATTCAGTACTTC
few,TRBJ2-7,TRBD2,TRBV4-2,CASSQGGEGSYEQYF,TGTGCCAGCAGCCAAGGGGGGGAGGGCTCCTACGAGCAGTACTTC
few,TRBJ1-5,NA,TRBV20-1,CSARDLRSSNQPQHF,TGCAGTGCTAGAGATCTTAGATCTAGCAATCAGCCCCAGCATTTT
few,TRBJ2-3,NA,TRBV24-1,CATSGVGGNTDTQYF,TGTGCCACCAGTGGTGTAGGGGGGAACACAGATACGCAGTATTTT
many,TRBJ2-2,TRBD1,TRBV20-1,CSARAGDRGDTGELFF,TGCAGTGCTAGAGCGGGGGACAGGGGGGACACCGGGGAGCTGTTTTTT
NA,TRBJ2-5,TRBD2,TRBV11-2,CASSFGLAEGQETQYF,TGTGCCAGCAGCTTCGGACTAGCGGAGGGGCAAGAGACCCAGTACTTC
few,TRBJ2-3,NA,TRBV14,CASSQEPTFRADTQYF,TGTGCCAGCAGCCAGGAGCCAACCTTCAGGGCAGATACGCAGTATTTT
many,TRBJ2-1,TRBD2,TRBV12-3/TRBV12-4,CASSWGLAGYNEQFF,TGTGCCAGCAGTTGGGGACTAGCGGGGTACAATGAGCAGTTCTTC
many,TRBJ2-2,NA,TRBV7-8,CASRLGGGRGTGELFF,TGTGCCAGCCGCCTGGGCGGGGGCAGAGGCACCGGGGAGCTGTTTTTT
NA,TRBJ2-1,TRBD2,TRBV2,CASSGGTSVDNEQFF,TGTGCCAGCAGTGGGGGGACTAGCGTTGACAATGAGCAGTTCTTC